This T cell receptor beta chain was observed in a study of immune evolution from preneoplasia to lung adenocarcinoma. Overall study findings and caveats: Top clone frequencies peaked in normal lung, apparently declining through invasive adenocarcinoma.

For this clone: Its antigen is undetermined.

Sequencing was performed with immunoSEQ multiplex PCR; in TCRdb, only in-frame clones are kept and a portion is missing. The sample lists about 14,000 clones; about four fifths were seen once. This receptor was identified in a person between 65 and 79 years old with lung adenocarcinoma. The sequencing input was FFPE minimally invasive lung adenocarcinoma tissue.

The CDR3 loop reads CASSRNPGALAGSNEQFF. In nucleotides, the CDR3 is TGTGCCAGCAGCCGTAACCCGGGTGCACTAGCGGGGAGCAATGAGCAGTTCTTC. The gene calls are TRBV11-3 and TRBJ2-1, with 10 bases fitting TRBD2. The CDR3 contains 18 residues. After removal of 5 bases from V and 6 bases from J, the junction contained 16 bases not matched to a gene. Germline loops: CDR1 SGHNT, CDR2 YENEEA.